These 24 T cell receptor beta chains were sequenced from one sample in a study. TCRdb fed the 5' RACE reads into MiXCR, producing one record per CDR3 protein. The profile shows tens of thousands of distinct CDR3 sequences, roughly 28% of them singletons. The sequencing sample was made of naive CD4+ T cells sorted from blood. This sample's subset: naive CD4+ T cells, CD4+CD45RA+CD25-. The receptors come from a female donor with breast cancer.

The chain uses TRBV7-9 and TRBJ1-2; D uncertain. The germline V and J ends were trimmed by 6 bases and 3 bases, with 8 bases remaining between them. CDR1 and CDR2 (germline): SEHNR, FQNEAQ (reference sequence). The CDR3 consists of 12 residues. Written as DNA, the CDR3 is TGTGCCAGCAGAGGACCGTACTATGGCTACACCTTC. Protein sequence: CASRGPYYGYTF.

This sequence joins TRBV3-1 and TRBJ1-1; D uncertain. The CDR3 runs to 14 residues. The germline V and J ends were trimmed by 4 bases and 3 bases, with 12 bases remaining between them. The germline V gene encodes CDR1 LGHDT and CDR2 YNNKEL (reference sequence). The CDR3 loop is CASSRLGSDTEAFF. The CDR3 DNA is TGTGCCAGCAGCCGACTAGGGTCTGACACTGAAGCTTTCTTT.

This clonotype has ten or more counts. The chain combines TRBV20-1 with TRBJ2-2; D might be TRBD1 (5 bases). This CDR3 region has 14 residues. The ends were cut back, 2 bases at V and 4 bases at J, with 11 bases in the middle. Per germline, CDR1 DFQATT and CDR2 SNEGSKA (reference sequence). CDR3: CSARPRQSTGELFF. For the CDR3, the DNA is TGCAGTGCTAGACCTCGACAGAGCACCGGGGAGCTGTTTTTT.

This clonotype was seen repeatedly, ten times or more. V and J are TRBV9 and TRBJ2-5; TRBD2 matches at 11 bases. Germline V gene data show CDR1 as SGDLS and CDR2 as YYNGEE. V trimming: 0 bases; J trimming: 5 bases; junction bases outside the gene matches: 0. This CDR3 region has 14 residues. The CDR3 region is CASSVGTSGETQYF. As DNA, the CDR3 is TGTGCCAGCAGCGTAGGGACTAGCGGGGAGACCCAGTACTTC.

This clonotype has just a few counts. The chain uses TRBV7-3 and TRBJ2-2; D is ambiguous. V shed 2 bases and J shed 2 bases, with 9 bases lying between them. The germline V gene has CDR1 SGHTA and CDR2 FQGTGA. The CDR3 runs to 15 residues. CDR3 protein: CASSLDSTNTGELFF. In nucleotides, the CDR3 is TGTGCCAGCAGCTTAGACTCTACTAACACCGGGGAGCTGTTTTTT.

This rearrangement joins TRBV5-1 to TRBJ2-3; D ambiguous. Trimming took 1 base from V and 1 from J, leaving 10 bases between them. Germline V gene data show CDR1 as SGHRS and CDR2 as YFSETQ. This CDR3 contains 15 residues. The CDR3 DNA reads as TGCGCCAGCAGCTTGCAGGTGGGCCGCACAGATACGCAGTATTTT. This encodes CASSLQVGRTDTQYF.

V gene TRBV4-1 combines with J gene TRBJ2-3; D not certain. The CDR3 contains 14 residues. Germline assignment: CDR1 MGHRA and CDR2 YSYEKL. V was shortened by 1 base and J by 7 bases, with 12 bases between the two germline ends. The CDR3 sequence: CASSQVGRANTQYF. The DNA for the CDR3 is TGCGCCAGCAGCCAAGTCGGTAGGGCTAATACGCAGTATTTT.

CDR3 DNA: TGCGCCAGCGCCCCACAGGGCTTAGGGGAGACCCAGTACTTC. It is translated as CASAPQGLGETQYF. The chain links TRBV5-1 to TRBJ2-5, with D perhaps matching TRBD1 (6 bases). This CDR3 spans 14 amino acids. In germline, CDR1 is SGHRS, CDR2 YFSETQ. V was clipped by 7 bases and J by 5 bases, with 18 bases between them.

The V and J genes are TRBV5-4 and TRBJ1-1; possibly TRBD1 for D (6 bases). The germline CDR1 and CDR2 sequences are SGHNT and YYREEE (reference sequence). Trimming stripped 4 bases from V and 11 bases from J, with 12 bases between. The CDR3 runs 11 residues. The CDR3 DNA reads TGTGCCAGCAGCAATACAGGGAACGCTTTCTTT. Its protein is CASSNTGNAFF.

On this clonotype itself: This could be a read error, since a much larger clone is one nucleotide away. CDR3 nucleotides: TGTGCCAGCAACTTGAGCCCGGCAGATACGCAGTATTTT. Encoded protein: CASNLSPADTQYF. The J gene is TRBJ2-3, the V gene TRBV27; D ambiguous. The CDR3 has 13 residues. Germline CDR1 is MNHEY and CDR2 is SMNVEV (reference sequence). V lost 7 bases to trimming and J lost 4 bases, with 12 bases between them.

This chain links TRBV20-1 with TRBJ2-7; 8 nucleotides match TRBD1. Per germline, CDR1 DFQATT and CDR2 SNEGSKA (reference sequence). The length of the CDR3 is 14 residues. Trimming at V came to 3 bases and at J to 3 bases, leaving 7 bases not matched to a gene. The CDR3 sequence: CSASGDRHFYEQYF. CDR3 in DNA: TGCAGTGCTAGCGGGGACAGGCATTTCTACGAGCAGTACTTC.

V gene TRBV5-1 combines with J gene TRBJ2-1; D possibly matches TRBD1 or TRBD2 (5 bases each). This CDR3 is 16 amino acids long. Trimming cost V 4 bases and J 6 bases, with 20 bases left between them. Germline lookup yields CDR1 SGHRS and CDR2 YFSETQ. CDR3 residues: CASSGLGPAAGNEQFF. The CDR3 DNA reads as TGCGCCAGCAGCGGCCTGGGACCGGCCGCTGGCAATGAGCAGTTCTTC.

The chain couples TRBV5-5 to TRBJ2-5; D might be TRBD2 (6 bases). CDR1 and CDR2 from the germline V gene are SGHKS and YYEKEE (reference sequence). V dropped 0 bases and J dropped 5 bases, with 11 bases sitting between them. This CDR3 comprises 14 residues. The CDR3 sequence is CASSLAGGVETQYF. The CDR3 region has the DNA TGTGCCAGCAGCTTGGCAGGAGGGGTGGAGACCCAGTACTTC.

The genes are TRBV28 and TRBJ2-3, with a possible D match to TRBD1 (6 bases). Trimming removed 3 bases at V and 4 bases at J, with 11 bases between. The CDR3 consists of 14 residues. Per the germline V gene, CDR1 is MDHEN and CDR2 is SYDVKM. CDR3 region: CASSFRGRPDTQYF. CDR3 DNA: TGTGCCAGCAGTTTCAGGGGCCGGCCAGATACGCAGTATTTT.

This clonotype was seen a few times. The chain couples TRBV6-6 to TRBJ2-7; 10 bases agree with TRBD2. The V gene's germline CDR1 is MNHNY and CDR2 SVGAGI (reference sequence). This CDR3 spans 11 amino acids. Germline trimming cut 8 bases from V and 6 bases from J; bases unmatched to any gene: 1. This CDR3 reads CASLAGGEQYF. The CDR3, as DNA: TGTGCCAGCTTAGCGGGAGGCGAGCAGTACTTC.

This clonotype was observed a few times. The chain has TRBV28 and TRBJ2-2; 7 bases line up with TRBD1. This CDR3 is 16 amino acids long. The ends lost 4 bases at V and 1 base at J; junction bases unmatched: 6. From germline, CDR1 is MDHEN and CDR2 SYDVKM. CDR3 nucleotides: TGTGCCAGCAGTTCTCTCCGGGACAGGAACACCGGGGAGCTGTTTTTT. Residues: CASSSLRDRNTGELFF.

The CDR3 sequence: CASSLGTGFQTRGAFF. The CDR3 DNA is TGTGCCAGCAGCCTCGGGACAGGGTTCCAGACGAGAGGAGCTTTCTTT. The rearrangement links TRBV3-1 to TRBJ1-1; TRBD1 matches 9 bases. After removal of 4 bases from V and 10 bases from J, the junction contained 16 bases not matched to a gene. Germline CDR1 is LGHDT and CDR2 is YNNKEL (reference sequence). CDR3 length: 16 residues.

Many counts were recorded for this clonotype. An end of the junction differs from the germline gene, which may be a read error. For the CDR3, the DNA is TGTGCCAGCAGCTCCTTGGGGCGACTTAGCTTC. Translated: CASSSLGRLSF. V and J are TRBV12-3 or TRBV12-4 and TRBJ2-7, with D tentatively TRBD1 (5 bases). The CDR3 loop spans 11 amino acids.

In this sample, this clonotype turned up a few times. This sequence joins TRBV9 and TRBJ2-1, with 7 nucleotides matching TRBD2. V lost 0 bases and J lost 4; bases outside the gene matches: 4. CDR3 length equals 15 residues. The germline CDR1 and CDR2 sequences are SGDLS and YYNGEE. Here the CDR3 reads CASSVGGSGYNEQFF. Written as DNA, the CDR3 is TGTGCCAGCAGCGTAGGCGGGAGCGGATACAATGAGCAGTTCTTC.

This clonotype is labeled as medium-sized. The chain recombines TRBV4-3 with TRBJ2-5; D unclear. The CDR3 covers 13 residues. CDR1 is LGHNA, CDR2 YSLEER, per germline. Trimming shortened V by 0 bases and J by 7 bases, and 9 bases separated the two germline ends. The CDR3 region is CASSQDVTRTQYF. Here the CDR3 DNA reads TGCGCCAGCAGCCAAGATGTTACGAGGACCCAGTACTTC.

The CDR3 coding sequence is TGTGCCAGCAGTTTCGGGACAGGGGCGAGTGGCTACACCTTC. It specifies CASSFGTGASGYTF. V and J are TRBV12-3 or TRBV12-4 and TRBJ1-2, with TRBD1 identical over 10 bases. The V segment lost 3 bases and the J segment 7 bases; nucleotides outside the gene matches: 5. This CDR3 has 14 amino acids.

This clonotype has more than one count but fewer than ten. The chain uses TRBV4-1 and TRBJ2-1; 16 nucleotides match TRBD2. The CDR3 is 15 amino acids. J lost 9 bases, V lost 4 bases, and 3 bases had no gene match. Germline CDR1 and CDR2: MGHRA and YSYEKL. CDR3 sequence: CASSPGLAGGREQFF. Written as DNA, the CDR3 is TGCGCCAGCAGCCCGGGACTAGCGGGGGGGCGTGAGCAGTTCTTC.

The chain carries TRBV5-6 and TRBJ2-3; possibly TRBD2 for D (5 bases). The CDR3 consists of 14 residues. Trimming removed 0 bases at V and 2 bases at J, with 7 bases between. Germline-derived CDR1 and CDR2 are SGHDT and YYEEEE. The CDR3 spells CASSLGGHTDTQYF. CDR3 in DNA: TGTGCCAGCAGCTTGGGCGGGCACACAGATACGCAGTATTTT. Full variable domain (remainder filled in from reference TRBV5-6 and TRBJ2-3): DAGVTQSPTHLIKTRGQQVTLRCSPKSGHDTVSWYQQALGQGPQFIFQYYEEEERQRGNFPDRFSGHQFPNYSSELNVNALLLGDSALYLCASSLGGHTDTQYFGPGTRLTVL.

This clonotype was counted only a few times. The CDR3 protein is CASTPDRNYGYTF. As DNA, the CDR3 is TGTGCCAGCACCCCGGACAGGAACTATGGCTACACCTTC. The chain carries TRBV2 and TRBJ1-2, with 7 bases aligning to TRBD1. The CDR3 spans 13 residues. Germline-derived CDR1 and CDR2 are SNHLY and FYNNEI. Germline trimming cut 7 bases from V and 2 bases from J; bases unmatched to any gene: 4. The entire variable domain, with the rest obtained from reference TRBV2 and TRBJ1-2, is as follows: EPEVTQTPSHQVTQMGQEVILRCVPISNHLYFYWYRQILGQKVEFLVSFYNNEISEKSEIFDDQFSVERPDGSNFTLKIRSTKLEDSAMYFCASTPDRNYGYTFGSGTRLTVV.